Following are 16 T cell receptor beta chains from one sample sequenced in a study of identical twins. Using its own MiXCR run on the 5' RACE reads, TCRdb lists one record per CDR3 protein. The table shows under 250,000 distinct CDR3 sequences, with around 6.8% occurring only once. These data were also filed under a second study, of yellow fever vaccine responses in identical twins.

Sequenced: memory (CD45RO+) T cells sorted from blood. The receptors here all came from a woman between 18 and 29 years old in good health.

Ten or more counts support this clonotype. This chain connects TRBV15 to TRBJ2-3, with a tentative D call TRBD1 (6 bases). The CDR3 spans 17 residues. Germline V gives CDR1 LNHNV, CDR2 YYDKDF (reference sequence). V lost 9 bases to trimming and J lost 4 bases, with 26 bases between them. The chain's CDR3 is CATGRIEQGEWPDTQYF. CDR3 in DNA: TGTGCCACGGGAAGAATAGAACAGGGAGAATGGCCAGATACGCAGTATTTT.

This clonotype came up many times. The chain is built from TRBV28 and TRBJ2-7, with TRBD2 identical over 10 bases. The CDR3 covers 14 residues. With V trimmed by 10 bases and J by 4 bases, 10 bases remained unmatched. The V gene's germline CDR1 is MDHEN and CDR2 SYDVKM. The chain's CDR3 is CATALAGVQYEQYF. CDR3 bases: TGTGCCACCGCTCTAGCGGGAGTTCAATACGAGCAGTACTTC.

This clonotype has ten or more counts. The rearrangement uses TRBV10-3 and TRBJ2-2, with D possibly being TRBD2 (5 bases). CDR3 length: 14 amino acids. In germline, CDR1 is ENHRY, CDR2 SYGVKD. V was shortened by 11 bases and J by 1 base, with 14 bases between the two germline ends. CDR3 bases: TGTGCCTCTATGATGAGCGGGAACACCGGGGAGCTGTTTTTT. Amino acid sequence: CASMMSGNTGELFF.

The chain is built from TRBV5-1 and TRBJ2-1; no clear D. The length of the CDR3 is 13 residues. Trimming removed 0 bases from V and 5 bases from J, with 6 bases in between. The germline CDR1 and CDR2 sequences are SGHRS and YFSETQ. The CDR3 spells CASSLDGHNEQFF. In DNA form, the CDR3 reads TGCGCCAGCAGCTTGGACGGTCACAATGAGCAGTTCTTC.

This chain connects TRBV10-3 to TRBJ1-1; 12 bases line up with TRBD1. CDR3 length: 14 residues. Trimming took 8 bases from V and 1 from J; bases not matched to a gene: 2. Germline CDR1 and CDR2: ENHRY and SYGVKD. CDR3 sequence: CAIGTGGGNTEAFF. The CDR3 DNA sequence: TGTGCCATCGGGACAGGGGGCGGGAACACTGAAGCTTTCTTT.

This sequence joins TRBV18 and TRBJ2-1; tentative D call: TRBD1 (6 bases). V was trimmed by 6 bases and J by 7 bases, leaving 13 bases between them. CDR1 and CDR2 (germline): KGHSH, LQKENI. The CDR3 consists of 13 residues. CDR3 amino acids: CASSLRDRNEQFF. The CDR3 DNA is TGTGCCAGCTCCCTCCGAGACAGGAATGAGCAGTTCTTC.

The chain carries TRBV5-6 and TRBJ2-5; TRBD1 or TRBD2 may be the D gene (5 bases each). Trimming left V 7 bases short and J 5 bases short, with 18 bases between. This CDR3 has 14 residues. CDR1 and CDR2 (germline): SGHDT, YYEEEE. CDR3 amino acids: CASGPGAPPETQYF. The CDR3 DNA follows: TGTGCCAGCGGCCCCGGGGCCCCCCCCGAGACCCAGTACTTC.

The chain has TRBV27 and TRBJ2-7; perhaps TRBD1 as D (5 bases). The V end lost 2 bases, the J end lost 3 bases, and 8 bases lay between the germline ends. The CDR3 is 13 residues long. Germline V gives CDR1 MNHEY, CDR2 SMNVEV (reference sequence). The CDR3 DNA follows: TGTGCCAGCAGTTTAAAAGACAGCTACGAGCAGTACTTC. This gives the protein CASSLKDSYEQYF.

The gene calls are TRBV7-2 and TRBJ2-7, with TRBD2 identical over 8 bases. V shed 4 bases and J 3 bases; nucleotides not matched to a gene: 14. The CDR3 has 17 amino acids. Germline CDR1 SGHTA, CDR2 FQGNSA. For the CDR3, the DNA is TGTGCCAGCAGCTCAAAGGCGGCGGGACTAGTCAGCTACGAGCAGTACTTC. This encodes CASSSKAAGLVSYEQYF.

In this sample, this clonotype turned up a few times. The rearrangement links TRBV3-1 to TRBJ2-3; no firm D call. CDR1 and CDR2 (germline): LGHDT, YNNKEL (reference sequence). V was shortened by 3 bases and J by 6 bases, with 4 bases between the two germline ends. The CDR3 totals 11 residues. The CDR3 loop is CASSQSDTQYF. As DNA, the CDR3 is TGTGCCAGCAGCCAGTCCGATACGCAGTATTTT.

This clonotype was observed a handful of times. The V gene is TRBV21-1, the J gene TRBJ2-7; the table's D gene call, TRBD1, was not cross checked with the DNA. TRBV21-1 is a pseudogene. CDR3 size: 16 residues. CDR3 sequence reads: CASSKTTGTGTGEQYF. CDR3 coding DNA: TGTGCCAGCAGCAAAACTACCGGGACAGGGACCGGGGAGCAGTACTTC.

A few counts support this clonotype. The genes are TRBV6-5 and TRBJ2-5; unclear D gene. Germline V gene lookup returns CDR1 MNHEY and CDR2 SVGAGI. The CDR3 totals 10 residues. V lost 10 bases and J lost 5, with 8 bases in between. The CDR3 bases are TGTGCCACCAATGGGGAGACCCAGTACTTC. Translated, it gives CATNGETQYF.

This clonotype was recorded a few times. J is TRBJ1-1 and V is TRBV19; D gene ambiguous. The V gene lost 3 bases and the J gene lost 5 bases, with 13 bases spanning the gap. Germline CDR1 and CDR2: LNHDA and SQIVND (reference sequence). The CDR3 has 14 amino acids. DNA for the CDR3: TGTGCCAGTAGTATCACCCCGGGAGGAACTGAAGCTTTCTTT. As protein: CASSITPGGTEAFF.

This clonotype was seen a few times. The chain combines TRBV6-1 with TRBJ2-5; D unresolved. The CDR3 runs 14 residues. Germline CDR1 MNHNS, CDR2 SASEGT. Trimming removed 2 bases from V and 2 bases from J, with 9 bases in between. CDR3 bases: TGTGCCAGCAGTGAATCGGGCTTACAAGAGACCCAGTACTTC. Translating gives CASSESGLQETQYF.

This rearrangement joins TRBV3-1 to TRBJ2-1; D perhaps matches TRBD2 (7 bases). CDR1 is LGHDT and CDR2 is YNNKEL in the germline V gene (reference sequence). V was clipped by 3 bases and J by 2 bases, with 17 bases between them. The CDR3 has 17 amino acids. The CDR3 region is CASSHGLTGGPYNEQFF. CDR3 bases: TGTGCCAGCAGCCATGGGCTAACGGGGGGCCCCTACAATGAGCAGTTCTTC.

This clonotype was observed many times. V gene TRBV6-1 combines with J gene TRBJ1-2; D is perhaps TRBD1 (5 bases). Trimming took off 2 bases at V and 5 bases at J, with 9 bases between the two ends. CDR3 length: 13 residues. Germline values: CDR1 MNHNS, CDR2 SASEGT. The CDR3 DNA follows: TGTGCCAGCAGTGAAACAGGACGGTATGGCTACACCTTC. It yields the protein CASSETGRYGYTF.